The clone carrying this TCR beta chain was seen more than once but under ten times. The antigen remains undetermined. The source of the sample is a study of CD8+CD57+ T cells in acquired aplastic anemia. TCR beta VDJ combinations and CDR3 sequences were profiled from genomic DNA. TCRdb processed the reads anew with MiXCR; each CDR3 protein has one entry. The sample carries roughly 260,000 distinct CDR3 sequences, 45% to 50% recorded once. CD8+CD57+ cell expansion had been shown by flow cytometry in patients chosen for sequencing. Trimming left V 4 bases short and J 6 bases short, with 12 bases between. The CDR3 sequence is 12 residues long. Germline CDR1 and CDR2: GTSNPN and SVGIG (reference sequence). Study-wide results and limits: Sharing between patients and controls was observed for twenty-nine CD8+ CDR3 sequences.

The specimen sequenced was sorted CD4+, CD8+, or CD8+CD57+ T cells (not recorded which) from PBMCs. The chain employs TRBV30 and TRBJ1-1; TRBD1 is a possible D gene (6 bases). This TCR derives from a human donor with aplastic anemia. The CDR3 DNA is TGTGCCTGGAACAGGGTGGTCGCTGAAGCTTTCTTT. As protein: CAWNRVVAEAFF.